This is a list of T cell receptor beta chains from one sample in a study of blood T cells in healthy people across ages. TCRdb used MiXCR to reprocess the 5' RACE reads, holding one entry per CDR3 protein. This table has more than 1,400,000 distinct CDR3 sequences, around 39% appearing once. The material sequenced was blood. Every receptor here comes from a woman between 18 and 30 years old in good health. CDR3s include the opening cysteine and the closing phenylalanine or tryptophan. The D gene is left open where the match is weak. A clone size is listed for some rows: how often the clone was seen (once, few, many), or a class if it is expanded.

abundance	v_gene	j_gene	d_gene	CDR3nt	CDR3aa
few	TRBV7-8	TRBJ2-1	TRBD1	TGTGCCAGCAGCCATAGAACAGGGACAGGGGCTTACAATGAGCAGTTCTTC	CASSHRTGTGAYNEQFF
few	TRBV5-1	TRBJ2-7	-	TGCGCCAGCAGCTCGAGAGGACTCTCCTACGAGCAGTACTTC	CASSSRGLSYEQYF
-	TRBV27	TRBJ1-5	-	TGTGCCAGCAGCCAATTAGGGATTGGGAATCAGCCCCAGCATTTT	CASSQLGIGNQPQHF
few	TRBV5-5	TRBJ1-5	TRBD1	TGTGCCAGCAGCTTCTGGGACAGGGGCAATCAGCCCCAGCATTTT	CASSFWDRGNQPQHF
few	TRBV9	TRBJ2-3	TRBD2	TGTGCCAGCAGCTCGACTAGCGGGGGGTCAGATACGCAGTATTTT	CASSSTSGGSDTQYF
-	TRBV4-1	TRBJ1-4	-	TGCGCCAGCAGCCAAGTTCATGGGATCGGTGAAAAACTGTTTTTT	CASSQVHGIGEKLFF
-	TRBV5-1	TRBJ2-2	TRBD2	TGCGCCAGCATTGGGCTAGCGGGAGCATCCGGGGAGCTGTTTTTT	CASIGLAGASGELFF
-	TRBV5-1	TRBJ2-1	TRBD2	TGCGCCAGCAGCTTTAGCGGGGAGGCAACCTACAATGAGCAGTTCTTC	CASSFSGEATYNEQFF
-	TRBV4-1	TRBJ2-5	-	TGCGCCAGCAGCCAAGGACTTAAGAAAATCCTCCGGGAGTACAATGAGCAGTACTTC	CASSQGLKKILREYNEQYF
few	TRBV6-6	TRBJ2-3	-	TGTGCCACCCTGATTCCGCGGGTTTCAGATACGCAGTATTTT	CATLIPRVSDTQYF
few	TRBV15	TRBJ2-5	-	TGTGCCACCAGCAGAGATGGGAGTTTTGAAGAGACCCAGTACTTC	CATSRDGSFEETQYF
-	TRBV10-3	TRBJ2-1	-	TGTGCCATCAGTGAGGAGGCGGAGGATGAGCAGTTCTTC	CAISEEAEDEQFF
-	TRBV10-1	TRBJ2-5	TRBD1	TGCGCCAGCAGTGACCGGACAGGACGCTCGGAGACCCAGTACTTC	CASSDRTGRSETQYF
few	TRBV5-1	TRBJ2-3	-	TGCGCCAGCAGCCGACTTCCCGGTGCCCGCACAGATACGCAGTATTTT	CASSRLPGARTDTQYF
few	TRBV7-2	TRBJ2-3	TRBD2	TGTGCCAGCAGCCCAAGACTAGCGGGCGCTAGCACAGATACGCAGTATTTT	CASSPRLAGASTDTQYF
many	TRBV16	TRBJ2-7	-	TGTGCCAGCAGCCCCTTAGACGAGCAGTACTTC	CASSPLDEQYF
few	TRBV6-1	TRBJ2-1	-	TGTGCCAGCTACACCCTCTTACCTTACAATGAGCAGTTCTTC	CASYTLLPYNEQFF
few	TRBV6-1	TRBJ1-2	-	TGTGCCAGCGCGAGCTATGGCTACACCTTC	CASASYGYTF
few	TRBV9	TRBJ2-7	-	TGTGCCAGCAATTCCGGCAGGGGGGACTACTACGAGCAGTACTTC	CASNSGRGDYYEQYF
-	TRBV12-5	TRBJ2-3	TRBD1	TGTGCTAGTGGTAACGACAGGGTAGCGACAGATACGCAGTATTTT	CASGNDRVATDTQYF
-	TRBV5-1	TRBJ2-2	-	TGCGCCAGCAGCTTGTCGGGTGATGGCGGGGAGCTGTTTTTT	CASSLSGDGGELFF
once	TRBV5-1	TRBJ2-5	TRBD1	TGCGCCAGCAGCACCTCCGGGACAGGGGGTCTAGAGACCCAGTACTTC	CASSTSGTGGLETQYF
few	TRBV5-5	TRBJ2-3	-	TGTGCCAGCAGCCCGGGGCCCAGTGCAGGGGAAACGCAGTATTTT	CASSPGPSAGETQYF